This T cell receptor beta chain was observed in a study of CXCR3-negative and CXCR3-positive naive CD8 T cells. Study-level findings and limits: Hydrophobicity of TRB CDR3s was greater in CXCR3-positive naive cells than in CXCR3-negative naive cells. Researchers reported similar TRBV-TRBJ usage in naive CXCR3-negative and CXCR3-positive cells, though memory differed.

About this clonotype: The antigen is not known.

Per the germline V gene, CDR1 is KGHSH and CDR2 is LQKENI. The CDR3 loop spans 14 amino acids. cDNA libraries for TRB were generated by 5' RACE incorporating UMI labels. TCRdb re-called the 5' RACE reads and gives one entry per CDR3 protein, without DNA. The sample table sets out 95,000 to 100,000 distinct CDR3 sequences. The specimen sequenced was naive CXCR3+ CD8+ T cells from blood. The subset was: CD45RO-CCR7+CD27+CD95- naive CD8+ T cells expressing CXCR3 (TNR3+). This chain connects TRBV18 to TRBJ2-7; the TCRdb D gene call, TRBD1, has no DNA to confirm it. The receptor's source is a human donor in good health. Some clones in this sample may be carry-over from other donors' samples. The CDR3 loop reads CASSPFGTDYEQYF.